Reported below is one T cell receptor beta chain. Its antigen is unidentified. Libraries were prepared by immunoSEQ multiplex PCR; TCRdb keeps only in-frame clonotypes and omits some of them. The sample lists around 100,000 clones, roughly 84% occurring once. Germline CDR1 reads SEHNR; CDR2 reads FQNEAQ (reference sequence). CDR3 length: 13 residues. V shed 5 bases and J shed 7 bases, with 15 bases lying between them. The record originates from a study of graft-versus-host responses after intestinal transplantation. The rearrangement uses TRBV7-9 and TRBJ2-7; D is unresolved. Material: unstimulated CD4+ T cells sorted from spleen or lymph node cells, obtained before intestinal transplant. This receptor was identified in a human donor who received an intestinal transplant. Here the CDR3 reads CASSPGPPVEQYF. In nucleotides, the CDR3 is TGTGCCAGCAGCCCAGGACCTCCGGTGGAGCAGTACTTC.